This T cell receptor (beta chain) was obtained from a study of T cell changes during pregnancy in multiple sclerosis. The CDR3 consists of 14 residues. Per germline, CDR1 SGHRS and CDR2 YFSETQ. Trimming cost V 4 bases and J 2 bases, with 11 bases left between them. Produced via immunoSEQ multiplex PCR; TCRdb's table is partial and in-frame only. Among roughly 84,000 clones listed, over 85% were seen once. The source of this sequence is a female donor in good health, enrolled as a control in a pregnancy study. The chain carries TRBV5-1 and TRBJ2-3; weak D call: TRBD2 (6 bases). The starting material was peripheral blood, obtained in the third trimester of pregnancy. CDR3 nucleotides: TGCGCCAGCAGCGCGGGAAAACCCACAGATACGCAGTATTTT. As protein: CASSAGKPTDTQYF.